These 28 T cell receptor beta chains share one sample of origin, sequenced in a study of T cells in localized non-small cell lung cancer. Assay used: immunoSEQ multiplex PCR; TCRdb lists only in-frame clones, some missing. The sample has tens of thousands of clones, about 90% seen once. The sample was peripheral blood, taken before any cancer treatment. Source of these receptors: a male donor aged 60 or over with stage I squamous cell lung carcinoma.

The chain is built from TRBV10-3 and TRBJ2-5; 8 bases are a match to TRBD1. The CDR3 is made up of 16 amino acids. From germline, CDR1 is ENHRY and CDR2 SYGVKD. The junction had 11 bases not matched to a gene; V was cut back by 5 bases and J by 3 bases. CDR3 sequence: CAISHNIGQGEETQYF. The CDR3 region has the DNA TGTGCCATCAGTCATAATATAGGACAGGGAGAAGAGACCCAGTACTTC.

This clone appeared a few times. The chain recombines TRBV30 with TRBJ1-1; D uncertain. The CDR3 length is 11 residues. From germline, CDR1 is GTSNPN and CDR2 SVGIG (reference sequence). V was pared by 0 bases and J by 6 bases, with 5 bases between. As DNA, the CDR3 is TGTGCCTGGAGTGTAGCCCCTGAAGCTTTCTTT. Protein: CAWSVAPEAFF.

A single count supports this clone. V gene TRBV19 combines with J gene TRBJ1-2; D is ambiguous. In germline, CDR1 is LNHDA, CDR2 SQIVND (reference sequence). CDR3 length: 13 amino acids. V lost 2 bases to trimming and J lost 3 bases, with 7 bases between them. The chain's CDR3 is CASSIMGHYGYTF. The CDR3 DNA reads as TGTGCCAGTAGTATAATGGGTCACTATGGCTACACCTTC.

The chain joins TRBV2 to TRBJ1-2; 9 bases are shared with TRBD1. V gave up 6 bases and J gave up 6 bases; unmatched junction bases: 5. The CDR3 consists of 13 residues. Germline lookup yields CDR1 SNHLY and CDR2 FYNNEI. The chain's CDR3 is CASRGQGVHGYTF. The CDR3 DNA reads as TGTGCCAGCAGGGGACAGGGAGTCCATGGCTACACCTTC.

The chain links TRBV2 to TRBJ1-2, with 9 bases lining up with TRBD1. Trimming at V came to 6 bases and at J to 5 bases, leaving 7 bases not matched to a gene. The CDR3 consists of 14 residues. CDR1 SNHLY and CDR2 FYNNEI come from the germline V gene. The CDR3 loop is CASRFGQGSYGYTF. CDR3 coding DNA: TGTGCCAGCAGGTTTGGACAGGGGAGTTATGGCTACACCTTC.

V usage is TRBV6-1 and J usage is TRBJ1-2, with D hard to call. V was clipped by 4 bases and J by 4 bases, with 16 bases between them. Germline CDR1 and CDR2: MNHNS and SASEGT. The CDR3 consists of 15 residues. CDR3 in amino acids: CASSGRAGGLYGYTF. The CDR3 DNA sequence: TGTGCCAGCAGTGGGAGAGCCGGCGGCCTCTATGGCTACACCTTC.

The CDR3 DNA reads TGTGCCAGCTCACCGGGACAGGGGTTCTCCTACGAGCAGTACTTC. Translated: CASSPGQGFSYEQYF. The rearrangement uses TRBV18 and TRBJ2-7; 10 bases match TRBD1. The CDR3 totals 15 residues. J lost 0 bases, V lost 3 bases, and 2 bases had no gene match. CDR1 KGHSH and CDR2 LQKENI come from the germline V gene.

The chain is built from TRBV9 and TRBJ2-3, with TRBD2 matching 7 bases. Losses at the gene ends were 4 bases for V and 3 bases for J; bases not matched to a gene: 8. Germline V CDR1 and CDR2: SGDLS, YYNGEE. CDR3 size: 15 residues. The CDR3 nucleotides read TGTGCCAGCAGCTTAGGGGAGGGAATAACAGATACGCAGTATTTT. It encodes CASSLGEGITDTQYF.

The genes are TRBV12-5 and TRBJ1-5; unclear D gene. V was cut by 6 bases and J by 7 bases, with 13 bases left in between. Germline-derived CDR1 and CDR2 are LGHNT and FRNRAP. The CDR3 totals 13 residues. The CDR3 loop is CASGSFLNQPQHF. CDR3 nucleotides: TGTGCTAGTGGAAGTTTCTTGAACCAGCCCCAGCATTTT.

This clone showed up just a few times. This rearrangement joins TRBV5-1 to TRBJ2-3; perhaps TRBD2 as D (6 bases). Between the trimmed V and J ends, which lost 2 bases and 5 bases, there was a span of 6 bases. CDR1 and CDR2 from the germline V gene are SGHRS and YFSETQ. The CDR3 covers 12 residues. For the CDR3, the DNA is TGCGCCAGCAGCTTCGGGGGAGATACGCAGTATTTT. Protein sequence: CASSFGGDTQYF.

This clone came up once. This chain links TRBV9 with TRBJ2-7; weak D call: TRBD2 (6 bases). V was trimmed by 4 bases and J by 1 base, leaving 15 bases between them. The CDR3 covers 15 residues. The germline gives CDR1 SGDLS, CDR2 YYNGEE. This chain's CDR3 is CASSPRGGRSYEQYF. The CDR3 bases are TGTGCCAGCAGCCCCCGGGGAGGCCGTTCCTACGAGCAGTACTTC.

The CDR3 sequence is CASRHSGGETQYF. The CDR3 DNA reads TGTGCCAGCAGACACTCGGGCGGGGAGACCCAGTACTTC. This chain connects TRBV6-5 to TRBJ2-5; tentative D call: TRBD2 (5 bases). Trimming left V 6 bases short and J 5 bases short, with 13 bases between. Per the germline V gene, CDR1 is MNHEY and CDR2 is SVGAGI. CDR3 length equals 13 residues.

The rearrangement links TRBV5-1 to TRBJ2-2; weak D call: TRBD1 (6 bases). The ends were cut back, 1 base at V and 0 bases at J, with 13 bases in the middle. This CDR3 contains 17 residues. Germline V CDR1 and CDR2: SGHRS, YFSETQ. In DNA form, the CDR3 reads TGCGCCAGCAGCTTGCGGTGGGGGCGAACGAACACCGGGGAGCTGTTTTTT. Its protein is CASSLRWGRTNTGELFF.

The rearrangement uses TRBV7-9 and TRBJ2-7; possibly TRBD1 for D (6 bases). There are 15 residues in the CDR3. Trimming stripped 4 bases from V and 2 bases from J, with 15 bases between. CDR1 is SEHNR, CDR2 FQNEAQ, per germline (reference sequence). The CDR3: CASSSTRSGAYEQYF. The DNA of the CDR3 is TGTGCCAGCAGCTCAACAAGGTCAGGGGCCTACGAGCAGTACTTC. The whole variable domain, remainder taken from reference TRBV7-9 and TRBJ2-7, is DTGVSQNPRHKITKRGQNVTFRCDPISEHNRLYWYRQTLGQGPEFLTYFQNEAQLEKSRLLSDRFSAERPKGSFSTLEIQRTEQGDSAMYLCASSSTRSGAYEQYFGPGTRLTVT.

The CDR3 DNA reads TGTGCCAGCTCGACTAACTATGGCTACACCTTC. Translating gives CASSTNYGYTF. The chain recombines TRBV6-5 with TRBJ1-2; D not certain. This CDR3 is built from 11 residues. Trimming stripped 8 bases from V and 0 bases from J, with 4 bases between. In germline, CDR1 is MNHEY, CDR2 SVGAGI.

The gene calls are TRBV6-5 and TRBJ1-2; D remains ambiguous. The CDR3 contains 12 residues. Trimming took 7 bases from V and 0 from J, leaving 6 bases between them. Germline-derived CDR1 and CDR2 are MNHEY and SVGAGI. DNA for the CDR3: TGTGCCAGCACCGGCTCTAACTATGGCTACACCTTC. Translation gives CASTGSNYGYTF.

The chain's CDR3 is CAWSSPRVDQLNEQFF. In nucleotides, the CDR3 is TGTGCCTGGAGTTCCCCTAGGGTTGACCAGCTCAATGAGCAGTTCTTC. The gene calls are TRBV30 and TRBJ2-1; D unclear. Germline loops: CDR1 GTSNPN, CDR2 SVGIG (reference sequence). V gave up 2 bases and J gave up 6 bases, with 20 bases separating them. The CDR3 contains 16 residues.

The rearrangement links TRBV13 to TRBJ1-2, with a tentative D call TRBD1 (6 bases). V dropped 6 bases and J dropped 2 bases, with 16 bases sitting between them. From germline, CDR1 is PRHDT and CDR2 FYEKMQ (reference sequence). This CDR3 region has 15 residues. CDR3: CASSQKWGANYGYTF. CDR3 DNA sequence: TGTGCCAGCAGTCAGAAGTGGGGGGCGAACTATGGCTACACCTTC.

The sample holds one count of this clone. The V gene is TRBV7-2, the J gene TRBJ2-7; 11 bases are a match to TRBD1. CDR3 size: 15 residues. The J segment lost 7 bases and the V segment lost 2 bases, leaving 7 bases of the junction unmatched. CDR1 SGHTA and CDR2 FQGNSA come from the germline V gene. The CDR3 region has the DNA TGTGCCAGCAGCTTAACCGGACAGGGGGCCGGTGAGCAGTACTTC. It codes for CASSLTGQGAGEQYF.

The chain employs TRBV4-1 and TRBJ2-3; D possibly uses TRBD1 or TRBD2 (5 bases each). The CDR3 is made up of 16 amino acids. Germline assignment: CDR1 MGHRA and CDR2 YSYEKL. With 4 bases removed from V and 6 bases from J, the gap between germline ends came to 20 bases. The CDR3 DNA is TGCGCCAGCAGCCTCGGGGCCACAGTACGTGCGGATACGCAGTATTTT. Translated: CASSLGATVRADTQYF.

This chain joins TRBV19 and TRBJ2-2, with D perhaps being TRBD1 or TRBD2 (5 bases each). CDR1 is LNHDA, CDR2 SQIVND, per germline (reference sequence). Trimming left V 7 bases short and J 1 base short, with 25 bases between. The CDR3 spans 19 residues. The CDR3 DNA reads TGTGCCAGTACCCGCCACCCTCATTCCGGGGCAGGGAACACCGGGGAGCTGTTTTTT. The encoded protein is CASTRHPHSGAGNTGELFF. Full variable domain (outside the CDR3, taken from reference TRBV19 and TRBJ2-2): DGGITQSPKYLFRKEGQNVTLSCEQNLNHDAMYWYRQDPGQGLRLIYYSQIVNDFQKGDIAEGYSVSREKKESFPLTVTSAQKNPTAFYLCASTRHPHSGAGNTGELFFGEGSRLTVL.

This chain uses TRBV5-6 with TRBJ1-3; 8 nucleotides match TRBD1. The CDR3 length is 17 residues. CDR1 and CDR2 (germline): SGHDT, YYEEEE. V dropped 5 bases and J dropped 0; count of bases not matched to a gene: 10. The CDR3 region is CASRVDRGEASGNTIYF. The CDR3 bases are TGTGCCAGCAGGGTAGACAGGGGCGAAGCCTCTGGAAACACCATATATTTT.

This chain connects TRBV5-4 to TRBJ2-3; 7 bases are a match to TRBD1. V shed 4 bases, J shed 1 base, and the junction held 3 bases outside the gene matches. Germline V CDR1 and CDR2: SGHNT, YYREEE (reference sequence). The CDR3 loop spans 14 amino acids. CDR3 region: CASSVGQGTDTQYF. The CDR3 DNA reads TGTGCCAGCAGCGTCGGACAGGGCACAGATACGCAGTATTTT.

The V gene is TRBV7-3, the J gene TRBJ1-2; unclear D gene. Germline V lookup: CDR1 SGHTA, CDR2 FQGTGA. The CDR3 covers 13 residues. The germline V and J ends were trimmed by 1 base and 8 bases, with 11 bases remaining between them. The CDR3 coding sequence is TGTGCCAGCAGCTTAAAAGACTCACGGGGCTACACCTTC. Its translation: CASSLKDSRGYTF.

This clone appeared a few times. The CDR3 region is CASSYSSVGGRTEAFF. The CDR3 DNA sequence: TGTGCCAGCAGTTACTCGAGTGTCGGGGGCCGGACTGAAGCTTTCTTT. This chain joins TRBV6-5 and TRBJ1-1; a weak D match, TRBD1 (6 bases). CDR3 length: 16 amino acids. The germline V and J ends were trimmed by 0 bases and 5 bases, with 16 bases remaining between them. CDR1 MNHEY and CDR2 SVGAGI come from the germline V gene.

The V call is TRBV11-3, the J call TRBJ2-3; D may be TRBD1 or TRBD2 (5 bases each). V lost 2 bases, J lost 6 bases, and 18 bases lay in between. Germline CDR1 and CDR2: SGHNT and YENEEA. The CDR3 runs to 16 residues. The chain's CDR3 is CASSLNGAAERDTQYF. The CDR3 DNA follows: TGTGCCAGCAGCTTAAACGGGGCCGCCGAGCGTGATACGCAGTATTTT.

CDR3 sequence (DNA): TGTGCCAGCAGTGCTACAGGGAAGAGAGGGTTTTTGGAGACCCAGTACTTC. Its protein is CASSATGKRGFLETQYF. J is TRBJ2-5 and V is TRBV5-6; D perhaps matches TRBD1 (6 bases). The CDR3 is 17 amino acids. V lost 5 bases to trimming and J lost 5 bases, with 25 bases between them. Germline lookup yields CDR1 SGHDT and CDR2 YYEEEE.

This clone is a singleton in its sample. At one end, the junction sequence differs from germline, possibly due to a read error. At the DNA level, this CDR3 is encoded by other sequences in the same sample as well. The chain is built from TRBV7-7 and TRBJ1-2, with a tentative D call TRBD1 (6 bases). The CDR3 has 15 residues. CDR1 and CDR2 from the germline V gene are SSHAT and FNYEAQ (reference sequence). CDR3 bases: TGTGCTAGCAGCTCCCAAATTGAGGGGGGGGATGGCTACACCTTC. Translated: CASSSQIEGGDGYTF.